A single sample gave rise to the 22 T cell receptor beta chains below, sequenced in a study of T cell repertoires in cytomegalovirus infection. The antigens of these receptors remain unknown. TCRdb re-analysed the reads in MiXCR, keeping a single row per CDR3 protein. The top ten hold around 11% of the sample, which has 800,000 to 950,000 distinct CDR3 sequences, less than 35% seen once. The specimen was cultured CD8+ T cells from PBMCs, collected from culture after CMV antigen stimulation. The receptors were sampled from a human donor in good health (CMV status not recorded). Some clones in this sample may be carry-over from other donors' samples.

The V call is TRBV6-6, the J call TRBJ2-7; D unclear. The CDR3 has 15 residues. Germline CDR1 MNHNY, CDR2 SVGAGI (reference sequence). V shed 7 bases and J shed 0 bases, with 16 bases lying between them. CDR3: CASIIGSISSYEQYV. CDR3 coding DNA: TGTGCCAGCATTATTGGCTCAATAAGCTCCTACGAGCAGTACGTC.

The table lists this clonotype with a few counts. This chain connects TRBV4-2 to TRBJ2-1; TRBD2 agrees at 7 bases. The junction had 12 bases not matched to a gene; V was cut back by 1 base and J by 0 bases. Germline CDR1 reads LGHNA; CDR2 reads YNFKEQ. The CDR3 sequence is 19 residues long. This CDR3 reads CASSQGVGLAAYSYNEQFF. CDR3 coding DNA: TGTGCCAGCAGCCAAGGGGTGGGCCTAGCGGCCTACTCCTACAATGAGCAGTTCTTC.

The chain employs TRBV7-9 and TRBJ2-7; D might be TRBD1 (7 bases). The CDR3 runs 18 residues. The ends were cut back, 1 base at V and 0 bases at J, with 19 bases in the middle. From germline, CDR1 is SEHNR and CDR2 FQNEAQ (reference sequence). CDR3 nucleotide sequence: TGTGCCAGCAGCTTAGAGTATAGGGAGGACAGGAGCTCCTACGAGCAGTACTTC. This translates into CASSLEYREDRSSYEQYF. Full variable domain (remainder filled in from reference TRBV7-9 and TRBJ2-7): DTGVSQNPRHKITKRGQNVTFRCDPISEHNRLYWYRQTLGQGPEFLTYFQNEAQLEKSRLLSDRFSAERPKGSFSTLEIQRTEQGDSAMYLCASSLEYREDRSSYEQYFGPGTRLTVT.

The genes are TRBV4-3 and TRBJ2-3; 8 bases are shared with TRBD2. This CDR3 has 20 amino acids. V trimming: 2 bases; J trimming: 6 bases; junction bases outside the gene matches: 22. From germline, CDR1 is LGHNA and CDR2 YSLEER. CDR3 DNA sequence: TGCGCCAGCAGCCAACGAGCGGGGGTGCCAAATATAACCTCCGGGGATACGCAGTATTTT. This codes for CASSQRAGVPNITSGDTQYF.

The V gene is TRBV29-1, the J gene TRBJ2-1; 10 bases agree with TRBD1. Per the germline V gene, CDR1 is SQVTM and CDR2 is ANQGSEA. The CDR3 totals 15 residues. The junction had 9 bases not matched to a gene; V was cut back by 6 bases and J by 4 bases. The CDR3 region has the DNA TGCAGCGTGCCACCGGGACAGGGGAGGTACAATGAGCAGTTCTTC. It yields the protein CSVPPGQGRYNEQFF.

This chain joins TRBV24-1 and TRBJ2-5, with TRBD1 identical over 8 bases. The CDR3 is 15 residues long. From germline, CDR1 is KGHDR and CDR2 SFDVKD. V lost 4 bases to trimming and J lost 0 bases; unmatched junction nucleotides: 3. The CDR3 reads CATSEGQDYQETQYF. The CDR3 nucleotides are TGTGCCACCAGTGAGGGACAGGATTACCAAGAGACCCAGTACTTC.

This clonotype was observed at least ten times. V usage is TRBV7-2 and J usage is TRBJ1-2, with 8 bases aligning to TRBD1. Germline-derived CDR1 and CDR2 are SGHTA and FQGNSA. J gave up 8 bases and V 3 bases, and 11 bases lay outside the gene matches. The CDR3 has 15 amino acids. Here the CDR3 reads CASSFTSGQGFGYTF. The CDR3 nucleotides read TGTGCCAGCAGCTTTACGTCCGGACAGGGTTTCGGCTACACCTTC.

The chain employs TRBV12-3 or TRBV12-4 and TRBJ2-1; a possible D gene is TRBD1 (6 bases). The CDR3 covers 15 residues. The ends were cut back, 6 bases at V and 0 bases at J, with 12 bases in the middle. This chain's CDR3 is CASRSGHISYNEQFF. The CDR3 DNA sequence: TGTGCCAGCAGATCGGGACATATCTCCTACAATGAGCAGTTCTTC.

V is TRBV28 and J is TRBJ2-1; 9 bases match TRBD2. With 6 bases clipped from V and 3 bases from J, the junction kept 6 bases outside the gene matches. CDR3 length equals 15 residues. Germline CDR1 MDHEN, CDR2 SYDVKM. The CDR3 spells CASRRAGGGYNEQFF. The CDR3 DNA reads as TGTGCCAGCAGGCGAGCGGGGGGCGGCTACAATGAGCAGTTCTTC.

The J gene is TRBJ2-7, the V gene TRBV7-2; TRBD2 is a possible D gene (5 bases). This CDR3 is 14 amino acids long. The V end was cut by 4 bases, the J end by 2 bases, with 12 bases between. CDR1 is SGHTA and CDR2 is FQGNSA in the germline V gene. The CDR3 reads CASSWGRGTYEQYF. The CDR3 region has the DNA TGTGCCAGCAGCTGGGGTCGGGGAACCTACGAGCAGTACTTC.

This clonotype was counted between two and nine times. V gene TRBV4-3 combines with J gene TRBJ2-5; unclear D gene. Looked up from germline, CDR1 is LGHNA and CDR2 is YSLEER. CDR3 size: 14 residues. The V gene lost 1 base and the J gene lost 2 bases, with 8 bases spanning the gap. The CDR3 spells CASSQALGQETQYF. Here the CDR3 DNA reads TGCGCCAGCAGCCAAGCTTTGGGACAAGAGACCCAGTACTTC.

In its sample, this clonotype was seen once. The chain uses TRBV20-1 and TRBJ2-3; tentatively, D is TRBD2 (6 bases). CDR1 and CDR2 (germline): DFQATT, SNEGSKA (reference sequence). V was clipped by 0 bases and J by 0 bases, with 13 bases between them. The CDR3 spans 16 residues. CDR3 sequence reads: CSARDLTGDSTDTQYF. The CDR3 coding sequence is TGCAGTGCTAGAGATCTGACGGGGGATAGCACAGATACGCAGTATTTT.

This clonotype has at least ten counts. CDR3 amino acids: CASSLEGSPYNEQFF. CDR3 bases: TGTGCCAGCAGCTTAGAGGGCTCTCCCTACAATGAGCAGTTCTTC. The V gene is TRBV7-2, the J gene TRBJ2-1; D is undetermined. V lost 1 base and J 2 bases, leaving 9 bases between the germline ends. Germline V gene lookup returns CDR1 SGHTA and CDR2 FQGNSA. The CDR3 runs 15 residues.

This clonotype was recorded a few times. A much larger clonotype is one base distant, so this may be a read error. The CDR3 sequence: CASGLDQGYEQYV. The CDR3 DNA follows: TGTGCCAGCGGCTTGGATCAGGGCTACGAGCAGTACGTC. The rearrangement links TRBV7-2 to TRBJ2-7, with D possibly matching TRBD1 (5 bases). Germline CDR1 SGHTA, CDR2 FQGNSA. The CDR3 length is 13 residues.

This clonotype has a handful of counts. The chain employs TRBV7-6 and TRBJ2-5; D tentatively fits TRBD1 or TRBD2 (5 bases each). CDR3 length: 15 amino acids. V was pared by 5 bases and J by 4 bases, with 17 bases between. Germline-derived CDR1 and CDR2 are SGHVS and FNYEAQ. Here the CDR3 reads CASSPTTGTGETQYF. CDR3 nucleotide sequence: TGTGCCAGCAGCCCTACCACCGGGACGGGAGAGACCCAGTACTTC.

The chain employs TRBV6-5 and TRBJ1-1; 7 bases are a match to TRBD1. The CDR3 runs 13 residues. Losses at the gene ends were 2 bases for V and 6 bases for J; bases not matched to a gene: 3. Germline loops: CDR1 MNHEY, CDR2 SVGAGI. CDR3 amino acids: CASSYVRGAEAFF. The CDR3 bases are TGTGCCAGCAGTTACGTCAGGGGGGCTGAAGCTTTCTTT.

This clonotype showed up just a few times. The rearrangement links TRBV7-9 to TRBJ1-1, with D perhaps TRBD1 (5 bases). The CDR3 length is 14 residues. Germline CDR1 and CDR2: SEHNR and FQNEAQ (reference sequence). V was shortened by 0 bases and J by 6 bases, with 11 bases between the two germline ends. The CDR3 DNA is TGTGCCAGCAGCTTAGCGGCAGGGCTGGCTGAAGCTTTCTTT. This codes for CASSLAAGLAEAFF.

This clonotype was detected many times. The chain is built from TRBV7-2 and TRBJ1-2, with D possibly being TRBD1 (5 bases). Germline lookup yields CDR1 SGHTA and CDR2 FQGNSA. The CDR3 contains 18 residues. V gave up 2 bases and J gave up 4 bases, with 23 bases separating them. The CDR3 spells CASSLSYGGVDMSYGYTF. The CDR3 region has the DNA TGTGCCAGCAGCTTATCGTATGGGGGGGTTGATATGTCCTATGGCTACACCTTC.

This clonotype was counted a few times. The rearrangement joins TRBV28 to TRBJ2-1; 9 bases map to TRBD2. Germline V gives CDR1 MDHEN, CDR2 SYDVKM. The CDR3 length is 17 residues. The trim removed 2 bases at V and 4 bases at J, leaving 9 bases unmatched. The CDR3 loop is CASSLDPAGGLYNEQFF. The CDR3 DNA reads TGTGCCAGCAGTTTAGATCCAGCGGGGGGACTTTACAATGAGCAGTTCTTC.

The V call is TRBV27, the J call TRBJ2-3, with unresolved D. The CDR3 has 14 amino acids. Germline values: CDR1 MNHEY, CDR2 SMNVEV (reference sequence). V lost 3 bases and J 4 bases, leaving 11 bases between the germline ends. CDR3 protein: CASSFSVGPDTQYF. The CDR3, as DNA: TGTGCCAGCAGTTTTAGTGTGGGTCCAGATACGCAGTATTTT.

The V and J genes are TRBV24-1 and TRBJ2-2; a possible D gene is TRBD1 (6 bases). V was pared by 4 bases and J by 1 base, with 9 bases between. The germline V gene encodes CDR1 KGHDR and CDR2 SFDVKD. The CDR3 is 15 residues long. DNA for the CDR3: TGTGCCACCAGTGACTGGACAGTGAACACCGGGGAGCTGTTTTTT. Protein sequence: CATSDWTVNTGELFF.

Many counts were recorded for this clonotype. V is TRBV12-3 or TRBV12-4 and J is TRBJ1-4; D gene uncertain. With 5 bases removed from V and 3 bases from J, the gap between germline ends came to 13 bases. This CDR3 is built from 15 residues. The CDR3 here is CASSPHGRSNEKLFF. The CDR3 bases are TGTGCCAGCAGTCCCCATGGCCGATCTAATGAAAAACTGTTTTTT.